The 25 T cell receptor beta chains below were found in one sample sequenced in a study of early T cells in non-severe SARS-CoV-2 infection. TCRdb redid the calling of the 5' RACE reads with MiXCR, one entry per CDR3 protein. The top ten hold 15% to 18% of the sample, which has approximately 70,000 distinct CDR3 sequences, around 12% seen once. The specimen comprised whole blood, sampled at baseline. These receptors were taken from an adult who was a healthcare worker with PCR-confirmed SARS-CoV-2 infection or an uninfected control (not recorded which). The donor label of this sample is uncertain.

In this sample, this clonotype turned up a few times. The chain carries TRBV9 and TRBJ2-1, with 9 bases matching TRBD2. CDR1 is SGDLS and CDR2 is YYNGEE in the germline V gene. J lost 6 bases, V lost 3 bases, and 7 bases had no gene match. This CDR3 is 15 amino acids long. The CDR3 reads CASSAGTSRSNEQFF. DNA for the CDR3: TGTGCCAGCAGCGCCGGGACTAGCAGATCCAATGAGCAGTTCTTC.

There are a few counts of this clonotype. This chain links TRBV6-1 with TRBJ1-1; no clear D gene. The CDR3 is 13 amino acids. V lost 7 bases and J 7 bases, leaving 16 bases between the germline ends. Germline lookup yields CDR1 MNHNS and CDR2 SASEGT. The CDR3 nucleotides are TGTGCCAGCAAAACGGAGAACCTCCGTGAAGCTTTCTTT. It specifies CASKTENLREAFF.

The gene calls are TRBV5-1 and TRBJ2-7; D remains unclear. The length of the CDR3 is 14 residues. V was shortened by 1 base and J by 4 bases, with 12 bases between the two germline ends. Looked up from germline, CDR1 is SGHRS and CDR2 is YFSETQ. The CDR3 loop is CASSLTPSRYEQYF. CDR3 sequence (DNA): TGCGCCAGCAGCTTGACACCCAGTAGGTACGAGCAGTACTTC.

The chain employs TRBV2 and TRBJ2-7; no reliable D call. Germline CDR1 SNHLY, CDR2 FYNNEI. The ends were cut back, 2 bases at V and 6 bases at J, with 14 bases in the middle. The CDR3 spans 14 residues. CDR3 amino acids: CASSESTATPEQYF. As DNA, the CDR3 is TGTGCCAGCAGTGAATCGACCGCTACCCCCGAGCAGTACTTC.

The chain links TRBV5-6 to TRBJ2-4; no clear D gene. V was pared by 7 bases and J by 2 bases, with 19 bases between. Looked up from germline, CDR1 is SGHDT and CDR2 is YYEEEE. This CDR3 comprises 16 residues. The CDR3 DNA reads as TGTGCCAGCGCACCCGGGCCCCGGGTGACCAAAAACATTCAGTACTTC. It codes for CASAPGPRVTKNIQYF.

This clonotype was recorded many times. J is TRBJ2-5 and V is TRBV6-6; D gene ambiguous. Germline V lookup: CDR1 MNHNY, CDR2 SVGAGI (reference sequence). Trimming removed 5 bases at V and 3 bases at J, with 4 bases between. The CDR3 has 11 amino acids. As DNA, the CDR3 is TGTGCCAGCAGTCCTAAAGAGACCCAGTACTTC. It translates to CASSPKETQYF.

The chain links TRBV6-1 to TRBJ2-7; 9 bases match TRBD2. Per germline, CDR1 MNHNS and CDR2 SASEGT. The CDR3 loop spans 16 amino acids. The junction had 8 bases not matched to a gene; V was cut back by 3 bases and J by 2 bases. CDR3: CASSELSGSLTYEQYF. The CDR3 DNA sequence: TGTGCCAGCAGTGAGCTTAGCGGGAGCCTCACCTACGAGCAGTACTTC.

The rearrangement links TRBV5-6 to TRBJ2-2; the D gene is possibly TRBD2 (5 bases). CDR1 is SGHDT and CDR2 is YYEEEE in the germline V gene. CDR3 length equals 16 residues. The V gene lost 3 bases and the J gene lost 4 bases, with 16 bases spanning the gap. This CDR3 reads CASSSFGLGFTGELFF. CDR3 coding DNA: TGTGCCAGCAGCTCTTTCGGACTGGGTTTCACCGGGGAGCTGTTTTTT.

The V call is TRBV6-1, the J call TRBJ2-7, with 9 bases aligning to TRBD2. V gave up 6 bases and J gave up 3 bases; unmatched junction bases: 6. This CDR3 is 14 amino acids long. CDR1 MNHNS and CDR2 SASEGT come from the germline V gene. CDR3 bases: TGTGCCAGCAGCCTGGGACTAGCTGACTACGAGCAGTACTTC. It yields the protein CASSLGLADYEQYF.

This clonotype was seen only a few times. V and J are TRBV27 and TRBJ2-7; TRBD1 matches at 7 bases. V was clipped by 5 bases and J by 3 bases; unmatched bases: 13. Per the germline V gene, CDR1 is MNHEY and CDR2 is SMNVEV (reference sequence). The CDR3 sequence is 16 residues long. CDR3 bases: TGTGCCAGCAGTCCAGCCGAGACAGGGATCCGCTACGAGCAGTACTTC. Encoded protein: CASSPAETGIRYEQYF.

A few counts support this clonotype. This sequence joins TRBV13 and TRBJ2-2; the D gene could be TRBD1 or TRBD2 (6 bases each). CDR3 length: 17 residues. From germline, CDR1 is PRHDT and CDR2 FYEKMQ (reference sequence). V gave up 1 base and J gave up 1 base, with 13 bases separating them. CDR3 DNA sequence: TGTGCCAGCAGCTTAGCGGGGGCCCGGAGGAACACCGGGGAGCTGTTTTTT. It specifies CASSLAGARRNTGELFF.

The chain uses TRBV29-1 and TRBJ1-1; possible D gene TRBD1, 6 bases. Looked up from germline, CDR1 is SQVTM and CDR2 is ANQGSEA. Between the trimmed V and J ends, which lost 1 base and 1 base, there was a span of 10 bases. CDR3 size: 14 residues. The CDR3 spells CSVEVPGANTEAFF. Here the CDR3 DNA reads TGCAGCGTTGAAGTTCCGGGGGCGAACACTGAAGCTTTCTTT.

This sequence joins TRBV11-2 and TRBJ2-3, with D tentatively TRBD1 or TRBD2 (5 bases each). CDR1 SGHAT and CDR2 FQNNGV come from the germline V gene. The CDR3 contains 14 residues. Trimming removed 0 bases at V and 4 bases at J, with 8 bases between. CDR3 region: CASSLDRGPDTQYF. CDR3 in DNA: TGTGCCAGCAGCTTAGATCGGGGCCCAGATACGCAGTATTTT. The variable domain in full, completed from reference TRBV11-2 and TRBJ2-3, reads EAGVAQSPRYKIIEKRQSVAFWCNPISGHATLYWYQQILGQGPKLLIQFQNNGVVDDSQLPKDRFSAERLKGVDSTLKIQPAKLEDSAVYLCASSLDRGPDTQYFGPGTRLTVL.

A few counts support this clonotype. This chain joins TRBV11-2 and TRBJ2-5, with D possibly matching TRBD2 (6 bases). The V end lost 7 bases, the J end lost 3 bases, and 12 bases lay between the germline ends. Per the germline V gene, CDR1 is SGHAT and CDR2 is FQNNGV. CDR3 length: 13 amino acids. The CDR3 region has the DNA TGTGCCAGCAACGGGGGAGCAAAAGAGACCCAGTACTTC. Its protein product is CASNGGAKETQYF.

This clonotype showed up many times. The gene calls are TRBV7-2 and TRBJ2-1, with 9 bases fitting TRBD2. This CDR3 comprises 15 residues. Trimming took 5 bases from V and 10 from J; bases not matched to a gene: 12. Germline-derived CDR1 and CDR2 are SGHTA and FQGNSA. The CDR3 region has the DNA TGTGCCAGCAGCACACTAGCGGGTCCTCGAGACGAGCAGTTCTTC. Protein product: CASSTLAGPRDEQFF. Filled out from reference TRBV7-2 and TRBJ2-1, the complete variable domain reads GAGVSQSPSNKVTEKGKDVELRCDPISGHTALYWYRQSLGQGLEFLIYFQGNSAPDKSGLPSDRFSAERTGGSVSTLTIQRTQQEDSAVYLCASSTLAGPRDEQFFGPGTRLTVL.

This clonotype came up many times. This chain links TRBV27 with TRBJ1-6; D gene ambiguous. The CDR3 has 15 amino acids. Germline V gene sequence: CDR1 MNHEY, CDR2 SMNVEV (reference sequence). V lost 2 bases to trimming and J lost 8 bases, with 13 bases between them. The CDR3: CASSLSIYVDSPLHF. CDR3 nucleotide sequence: TGTGCCAGCAGTTTAAGCATCTATGTTGATTCACCCCTCCACTTT.

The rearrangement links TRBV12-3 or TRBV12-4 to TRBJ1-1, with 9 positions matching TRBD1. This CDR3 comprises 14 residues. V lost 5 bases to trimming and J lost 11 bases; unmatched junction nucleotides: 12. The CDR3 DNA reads TGTGCCAGCAGTGACCCTGGGACAGGGAGGTGGGCTTTCTTT. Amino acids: CASSDPGTGRWAFF.

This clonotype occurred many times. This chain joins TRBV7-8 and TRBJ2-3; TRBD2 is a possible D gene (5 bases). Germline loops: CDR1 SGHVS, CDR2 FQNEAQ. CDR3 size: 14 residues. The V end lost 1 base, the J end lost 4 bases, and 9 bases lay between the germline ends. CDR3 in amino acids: CASSLDLASDTQYF. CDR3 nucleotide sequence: TGTGCCAGCAGCTTAGATTTAGCGTCAGATACGCAGTATTTT.

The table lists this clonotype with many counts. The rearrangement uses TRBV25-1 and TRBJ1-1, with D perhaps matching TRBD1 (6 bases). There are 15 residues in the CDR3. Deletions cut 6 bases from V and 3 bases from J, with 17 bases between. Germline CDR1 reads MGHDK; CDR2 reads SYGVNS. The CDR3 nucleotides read TGTGCCAGCAGAGAGGCAGGGGTACTAGACACTGAAGCTTTCTTT. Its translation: CASREAGVLDTEAFF.

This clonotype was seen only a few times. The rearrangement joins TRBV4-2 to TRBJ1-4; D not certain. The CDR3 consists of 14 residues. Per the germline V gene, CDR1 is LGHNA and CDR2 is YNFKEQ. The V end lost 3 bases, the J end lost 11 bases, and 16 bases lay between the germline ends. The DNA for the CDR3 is TGTGCCAGCAGCCACTTGGACGGGCCGAAGAAACTGTTTTTT. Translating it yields CASSHLDGPKKLFF.

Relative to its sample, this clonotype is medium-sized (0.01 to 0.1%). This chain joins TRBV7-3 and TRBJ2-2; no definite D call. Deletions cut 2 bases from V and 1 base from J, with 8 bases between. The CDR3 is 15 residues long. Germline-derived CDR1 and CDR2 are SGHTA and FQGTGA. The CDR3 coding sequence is TGTGCCAGCAGCTTAGGAGATCGGAACACCGGGGAGCTGTTTTTT. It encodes CASSLGDRNTGELFF.

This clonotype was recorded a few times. The CDR3 coding sequence is TGCAGCGTTGATCACAACCAAGAGACCCAGTACTTC. It is translated as CSVDHNQETQYF. V gene TRBV29-1 combines with J gene TRBJ2-5, with no clear D. CDR1 is SQVTM, CDR2 ANQGSEA, per germline. There are 12 residues in the CDR3. Trimming cost V 3 bases and J 0 bases, with 5 bases left between them.

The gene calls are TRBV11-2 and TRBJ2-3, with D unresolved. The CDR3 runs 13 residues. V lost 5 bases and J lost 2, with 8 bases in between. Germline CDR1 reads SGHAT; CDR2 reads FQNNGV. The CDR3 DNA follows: TGTGCCAGCAGCCCCTACCTCACAGATACGCAGTATTTT. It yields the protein CASSPYLTDTQYF.

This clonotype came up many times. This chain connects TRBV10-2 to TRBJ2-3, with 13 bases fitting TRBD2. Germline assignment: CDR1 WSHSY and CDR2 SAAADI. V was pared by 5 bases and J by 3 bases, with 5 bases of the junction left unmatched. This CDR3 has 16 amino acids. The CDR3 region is CASSSPGLAGTDTQYF. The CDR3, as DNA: TGCGCCAGCAGTTCCCCGGGACTAGCGGGAACAGATACGCAGTATTTT.

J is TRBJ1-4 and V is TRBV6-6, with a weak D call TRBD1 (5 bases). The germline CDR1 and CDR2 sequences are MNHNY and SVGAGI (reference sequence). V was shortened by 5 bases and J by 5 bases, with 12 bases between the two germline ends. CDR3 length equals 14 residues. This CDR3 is CASSTPGMNEKLFF. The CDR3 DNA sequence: TGTGCCAGCAGTACACCAGGGATGAATGAAAAACTGTTTTTT.